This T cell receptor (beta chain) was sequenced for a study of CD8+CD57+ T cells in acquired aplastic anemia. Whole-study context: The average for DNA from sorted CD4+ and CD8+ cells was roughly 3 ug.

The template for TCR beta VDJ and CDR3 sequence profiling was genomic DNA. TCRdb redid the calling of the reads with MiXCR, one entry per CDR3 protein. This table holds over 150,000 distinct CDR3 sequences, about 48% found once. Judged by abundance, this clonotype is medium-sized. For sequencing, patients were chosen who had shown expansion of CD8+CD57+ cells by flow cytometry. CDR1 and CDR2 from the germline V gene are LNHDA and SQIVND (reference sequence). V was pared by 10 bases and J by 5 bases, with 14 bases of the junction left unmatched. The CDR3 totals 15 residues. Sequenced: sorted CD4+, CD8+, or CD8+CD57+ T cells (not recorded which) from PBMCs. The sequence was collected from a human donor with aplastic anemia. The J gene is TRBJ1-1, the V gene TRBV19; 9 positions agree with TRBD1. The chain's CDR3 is CATQRPGTGLTEAFF. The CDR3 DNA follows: TGTGCCACCCAACGGCCCGGGACAGGGTTAACTGAAGCTTTCTTT.